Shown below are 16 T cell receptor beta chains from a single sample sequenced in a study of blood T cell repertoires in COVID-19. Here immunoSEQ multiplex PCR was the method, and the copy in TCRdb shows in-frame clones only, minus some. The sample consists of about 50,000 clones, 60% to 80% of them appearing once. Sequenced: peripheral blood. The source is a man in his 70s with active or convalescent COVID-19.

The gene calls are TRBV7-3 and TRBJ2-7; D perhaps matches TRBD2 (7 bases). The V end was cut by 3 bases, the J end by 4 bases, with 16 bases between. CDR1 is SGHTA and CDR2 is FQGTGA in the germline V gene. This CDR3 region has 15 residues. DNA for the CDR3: TGTGCCAGCAGCTTCAGCGGGACATCAGGATACGAGCAGTACTTC. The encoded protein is CASSFSGTSGYEQYF.

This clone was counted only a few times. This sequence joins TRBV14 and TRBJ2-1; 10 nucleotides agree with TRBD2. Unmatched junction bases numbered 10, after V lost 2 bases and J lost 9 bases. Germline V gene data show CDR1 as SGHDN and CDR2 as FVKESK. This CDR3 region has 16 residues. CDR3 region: CASSQPLAGGSAEQFF. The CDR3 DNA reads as TGTGCCAGCAGCCAACCCTTAGCGGGAGGCTCAGCTGAGCAGTTCTTC.

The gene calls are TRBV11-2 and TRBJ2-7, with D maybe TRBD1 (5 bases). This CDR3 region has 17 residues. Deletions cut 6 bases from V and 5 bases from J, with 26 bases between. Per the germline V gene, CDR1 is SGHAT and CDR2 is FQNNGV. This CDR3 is CASRLYGAARDDDEQYF. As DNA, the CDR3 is TGTGCCAGCAGATTATATGGGGCTGCGCGCGACGACGACGAGCAGTACTTC.

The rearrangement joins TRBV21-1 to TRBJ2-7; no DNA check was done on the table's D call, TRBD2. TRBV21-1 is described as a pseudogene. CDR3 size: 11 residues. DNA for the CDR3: TGTGCCAGCTTGAGGCGTTTTGAGCAGTACTTC. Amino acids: CASLRRFEQYF.

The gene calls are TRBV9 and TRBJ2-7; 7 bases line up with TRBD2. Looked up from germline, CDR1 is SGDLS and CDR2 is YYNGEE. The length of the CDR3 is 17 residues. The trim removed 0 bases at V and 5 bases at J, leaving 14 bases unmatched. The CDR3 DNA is TGTGCCAGCAGCGTAGGTGGTAGCGGGTCCAACAGCAACGAGCAGTACTTC. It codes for CASSVGGSGSNSNEQYF. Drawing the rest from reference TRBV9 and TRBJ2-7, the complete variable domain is DSGVTQTPKHLITATGQRVTLRCSPRSGDLSVYWYQQSLDQGLQFLIQYYNGEERAKGNILERFSAQQFPDLHSELNLSSLELGDSALYFCASSVGGSGSNSNEQYFGPGTRLTVT.

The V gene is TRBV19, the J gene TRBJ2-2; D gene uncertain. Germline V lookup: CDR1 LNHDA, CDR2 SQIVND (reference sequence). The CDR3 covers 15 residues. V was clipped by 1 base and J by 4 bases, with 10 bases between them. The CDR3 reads CASSIGAGTTGELFF. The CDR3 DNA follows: TGTGCCAGTAGTATAGGGGCAGGAACCACCGGGGAGCTGTTTTTT.

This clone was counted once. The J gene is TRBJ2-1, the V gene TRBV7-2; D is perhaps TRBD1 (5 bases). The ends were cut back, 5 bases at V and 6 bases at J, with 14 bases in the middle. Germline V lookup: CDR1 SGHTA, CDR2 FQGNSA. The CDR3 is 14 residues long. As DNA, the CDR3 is TGTGCCAGCAGCGAGGTGTCAGGGCGCAATGAGCAGTTCTTC. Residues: CASSEVSGRNEQFF.

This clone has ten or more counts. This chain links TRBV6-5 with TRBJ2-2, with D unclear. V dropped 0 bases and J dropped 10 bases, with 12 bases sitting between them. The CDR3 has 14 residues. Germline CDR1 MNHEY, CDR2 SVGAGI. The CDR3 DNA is TGTGCCAGCAGTTACTCGACGGGTGCTAAGGAGCTGTTTTTT. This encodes CASSYSTGAKELFF.

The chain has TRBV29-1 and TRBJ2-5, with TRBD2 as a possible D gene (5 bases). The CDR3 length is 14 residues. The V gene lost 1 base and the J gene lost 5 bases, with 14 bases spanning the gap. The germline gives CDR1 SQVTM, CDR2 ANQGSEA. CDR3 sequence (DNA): TGCAGCGTTGAAGGCCCACTAGTGGTGGAGACCCAGTACTTC. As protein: CSVEGPLVVETQYF.

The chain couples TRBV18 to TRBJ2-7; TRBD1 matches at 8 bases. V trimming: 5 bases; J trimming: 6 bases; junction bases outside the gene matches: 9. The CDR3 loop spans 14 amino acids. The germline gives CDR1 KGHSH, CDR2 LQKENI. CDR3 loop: CASSSGQGVSEQYF. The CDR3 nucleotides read TGTGCCAGCTCATCTGGACAGGGCGTCTCCGAGCAGTACTTC.

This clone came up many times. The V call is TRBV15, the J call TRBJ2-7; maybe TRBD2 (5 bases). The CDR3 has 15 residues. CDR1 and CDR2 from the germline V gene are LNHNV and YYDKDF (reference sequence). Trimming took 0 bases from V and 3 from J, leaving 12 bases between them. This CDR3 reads CATSRDGPGYYEQYF. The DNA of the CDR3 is TGTGCCACCAGCAGAGATGGGCCGGGGTACTACGAGCAGTACTTC.

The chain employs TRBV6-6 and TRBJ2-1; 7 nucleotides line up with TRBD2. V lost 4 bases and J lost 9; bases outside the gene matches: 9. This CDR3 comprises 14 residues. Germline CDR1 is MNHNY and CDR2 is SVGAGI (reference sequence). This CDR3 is CASSFTSGRGEQFF. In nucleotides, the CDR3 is TGTGCCAGCAGTTTCACTAGTGGGAGGGGTGAGCAGTTCTTC.

In DNA, the CDR3 is TGTGCCAGTAGCCCCGTTCGTCAGGGCACTGAAAAACTGTTTTTT. Translating it yields CASSPVRQGTEKLFF. The rearrangement joins TRBV19 to TRBJ1-4; D perhaps matches TRBD1 (5 bases). V dropped 6 bases and J dropped 7 bases, with 18 bases sitting between them. Germline V lookup: CDR1 LNHDA, CDR2 SQIVND (reference sequence). The length of the CDR3 is 15 residues.

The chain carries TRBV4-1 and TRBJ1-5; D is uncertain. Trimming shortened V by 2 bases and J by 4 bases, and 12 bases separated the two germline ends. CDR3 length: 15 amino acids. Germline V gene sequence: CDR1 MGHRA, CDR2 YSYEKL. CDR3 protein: CASSQYERDNQPQHF. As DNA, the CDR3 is TGCGCCAGCAGCCAATATGAGAGAGATAATCAGCCCCAGCATTTT.

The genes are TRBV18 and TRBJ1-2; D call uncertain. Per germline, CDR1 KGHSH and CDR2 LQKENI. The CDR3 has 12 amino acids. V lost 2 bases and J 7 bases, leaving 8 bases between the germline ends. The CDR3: CASSPSGSGYTF. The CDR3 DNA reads TGTGCCAGCTCACCAAGCGGCAGTGGCTACACCTTC.

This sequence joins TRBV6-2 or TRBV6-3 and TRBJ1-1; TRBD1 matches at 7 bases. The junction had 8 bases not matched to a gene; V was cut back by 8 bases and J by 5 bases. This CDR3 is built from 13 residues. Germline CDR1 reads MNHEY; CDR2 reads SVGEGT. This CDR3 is CASGPGGRTEAFF. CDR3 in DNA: TGTGCCAGCGGCCCAGGGGGTCGGACTGAAGCTTTCTTT.